Ten or more counts support the clone carrying this T cell receptor (beta chain). Its specificity is unknown. Using its own MiXCR run on the PCR reads, TCRdb lists one record per CDR3 protein. Found here are a few hundred thousand distinct CDR3 sequences, around 21% of them singletons; the top ten hold approximately 0.84%. The authors sorted naive CD8 T cells as CD8+CD4-CCR7+CD45RA+. Germline values: CDR1 GTSNPN, CDR2 SVGIG (reference sequence). The CDR3 consists of 14 residues. Trimming stripped 6 bases from V and 0 bases from J, with 11 bases between. The data stem from a study of molecular identifiers for immune sequencing clone quantification. Across the study: Replicate experiments divided RNA from around 20,000 or 100,000 naive CD8 cells into five parts and sequenced four.

Overall study findings and caveats: Highly expanded clones may be undercounted when identical TCR molecules share barcodes. Naive cells had under 1% of molecules in clones above 20 RNA copies, effectors over 99%.

This receptor was identified in a human donor in good health. Some libraries in this study had Jurkat cell RNA spiked in. The sequencing sample was made of naive CD8+ T cells from blood, with Jurkat cell RNA spiked in. Subset of the sample: FACS-sorted CD8+CD4-CCR7+CD45RA+ naive T cells. V is TRBV30 and J is TRBJ2-2, with D perhaps TRBD1 (6 bases). The CDR3 DNA sequence: TGTGCCTGCAGGACAGTCCCGAACACCGGGGAGCTGTTTTTT. As protein: CACRTVPNTGELFF.